This passage covers 6 T cell receptor beta chains from one sample sequenced in a study of cytomegalovirus exposure and HLA in healthy donors. The study ran its PCR with 60 Vbeta and 13 Jbeta primers. The method was immunoSEQ multiplex PCR; TCRdb's version includes in-frame clones alone and lacks a portion of them. In the table there are 130,000 to 150,000 clones, approximately 80% of which are singletons. The sequencing input was PBMCs. The receptors were gathered from a man aged 40-50 years in good health and CMV-seronegative.

This clone is a singleton in its sample. A read error may produce the germline difference seen at one junction end. The rearrangement joins TRBV5-4 to TRBJ2-7; 7 positions match TRBD1. Germline V lookup: CDR1 SGHNT, CDR2 YYREEE (reference sequence). The CDR3 spans 11 residues. CDR3 sequence reads: CASSSGQKQDF. DNA for the CDR3: TGTGCCAGCAGCTCGGGACAGAAGCAGGACTTC.

CDR3 coding DNA: TGTGCCAGCAGTTACGAGTCCGGAGGGCCTGGCTACACCTTC. Amino acids: CASSYESGGPGYTF. The chain couples TRBV6-6 to TRBJ1-2, with no clear D. Germline V CDR1 and CDR2: MNHNY, SVGAGI (reference sequence). The CDR3 extends over 14 amino acids. V was trimmed by 2 bases and J by 7 bases, leaving 14 bases between them.

This clone was detected only a few times. This CDR3 is CASSSTGGRGTDTQYF. The CDR3 DNA reads as TGTGCCAGCAGCTCCACGGGGGGGCGCGGGACAGATACGCAGTATTTT. This chain joins TRBV7-8 and TRBJ2-3, with 8 nucleotides matching TRBD2. Unmatched junction bases numbered 9, after V lost 4 bases and J lost 3 bases. The CDR3 runs to 16 residues. Per germline, CDR1 SGHVS and CDR2 FQNEAQ.

V is TRBV29-1 and J is TRBJ1-2, with 11 bases fitting TRBD1. The CDR3 loop spans 13 amino acids. CDR1 is SQVTM, CDR2 ANQGSEA, per germline. The V and J ends lost 7 bases and 5 bases, in that order; junction bases with no gene match: 6. This CDR3 reads CSAGDRGGYGYTF. As DNA, the CDR3 is TGCAGCGCCGGGGACAGGGGGGGATATGGCTACACCTTC. Looking up the rest from reference TRBV29-1 and TRBJ1-2 gives the full variable domain: SAVISQKPSRDICQRGTSLTIQCQVDSQVTMMFWYRQQPGQSLTLIATANQGSEATYESGFVIDKFPISRPNLTFSTLTVSNMSPEDSSIYLCSAGDRGGYGYTFGSGTRLTVV.

The chain has TRBV11-2 and TRBJ2-7; D remains ambiguous. The germline V gene encodes CDR1 SGHAT and CDR2 FQNNGV. The CDR3 runs 14 residues. V was trimmed by 0 bases and J by 2 bases, leaving 8 bases between them. The CDR3 coding sequence is TGTGCCAGCAGCTTAGAGGCGGCTACCTACGAGCAGTACTTC. This translates into CASSLEAATYEQYF.

V and J are TRBV7-9 and TRBJ1-2; possible D gene TRBD1, 6 bases. This CDR3 contains 14 residues. The germline gives CDR1 SEHNR, CDR2 FQNEAQ (reference sequence). V gave up 4 bases and J gave up 2 bases, with 11 bases separating them. This CDR3 is CASSSGDLNYGYTF. The CDR3 DNA sequence: TGTGCCAGCAGCTCAGGGGACCTGAACTATGGCTACACCTTC.